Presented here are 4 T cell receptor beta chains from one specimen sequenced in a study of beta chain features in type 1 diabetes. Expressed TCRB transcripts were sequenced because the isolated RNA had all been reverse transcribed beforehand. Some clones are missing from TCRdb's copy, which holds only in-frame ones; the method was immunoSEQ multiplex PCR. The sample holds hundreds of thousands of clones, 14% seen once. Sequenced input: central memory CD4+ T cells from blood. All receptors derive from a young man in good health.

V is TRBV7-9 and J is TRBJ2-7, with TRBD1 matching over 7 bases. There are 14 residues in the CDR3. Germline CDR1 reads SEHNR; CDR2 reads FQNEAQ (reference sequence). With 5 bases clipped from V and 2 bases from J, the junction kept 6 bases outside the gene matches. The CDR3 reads CASSPGQGAYEQYF. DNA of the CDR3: TGTGCCAGCAGCCCGGGTCAGGGGGCCTACGAGCAGTACTTC.

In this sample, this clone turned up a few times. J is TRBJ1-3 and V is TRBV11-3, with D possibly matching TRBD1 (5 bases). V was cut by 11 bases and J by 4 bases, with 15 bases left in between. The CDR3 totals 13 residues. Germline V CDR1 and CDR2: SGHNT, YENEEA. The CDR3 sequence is CASSGSPGNTIYF. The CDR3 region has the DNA TGTGCCTCTTCAGGGTCCCCCGGAAACACCATATATTTT.

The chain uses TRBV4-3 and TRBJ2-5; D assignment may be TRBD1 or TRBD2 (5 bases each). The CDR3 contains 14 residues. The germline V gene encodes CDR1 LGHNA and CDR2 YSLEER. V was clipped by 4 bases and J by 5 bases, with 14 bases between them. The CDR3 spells CASSPLRGIETQYF. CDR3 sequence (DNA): TGCGCCAGCAGCCCCCTCCGGGGCATCGAGACCCAGTACTTC.

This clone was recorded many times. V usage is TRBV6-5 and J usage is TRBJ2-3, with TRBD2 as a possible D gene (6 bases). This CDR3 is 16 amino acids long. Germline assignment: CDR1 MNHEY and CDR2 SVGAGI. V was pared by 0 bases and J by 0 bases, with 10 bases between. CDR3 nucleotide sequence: TGTGCCAGCAGTTACTCCTCGGGGGAGAGCACAGATACGCAGTATTTT. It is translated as CASSYSSGESTDTQYF.